The clone carrying this T cell receptor (beta chain) occurred many times. Antigen specificity is unknown. Trimming shortened V by 1 base and J by 7 bases, and 17 bases separated the two germline ends. CDR3 size: 16 residues. Looked up from germline, CDR1 is LGHNA and CDR2 is YNFKEQ. It was template switching that added a universal primer site, and there were unique molecular identifiers on the cDNA. TCRdb itself ran the 5' RACE reads through MiXCR, one entry per CDR3 protein. The top ten hold approximately 7.6% of the sample, which has 150,000 or so distinct CDR3 sequences, 3.5% seen once. The sample is drawn from a study of identical twins. Overall study results and limits: Twin-shared out-of-frame alpha sequences showed excess low generation probability. Beta out-of-frame twin sharing showed a weaker excess.

V is TRBV4-2 and J is TRBJ1-5; no clear D. The sample taken for sequencing was memory T cells sorted from blood. This clonotype was sampled from a man younger than 35 in good health. In nucleotides, the CDR3 is TGTGCCAGCAGCCAAGCGCCCGGGTCCGGCGGGCAGCCCCAGCATTTT. Translating it yields CASSQAPGSGGQPQHF.